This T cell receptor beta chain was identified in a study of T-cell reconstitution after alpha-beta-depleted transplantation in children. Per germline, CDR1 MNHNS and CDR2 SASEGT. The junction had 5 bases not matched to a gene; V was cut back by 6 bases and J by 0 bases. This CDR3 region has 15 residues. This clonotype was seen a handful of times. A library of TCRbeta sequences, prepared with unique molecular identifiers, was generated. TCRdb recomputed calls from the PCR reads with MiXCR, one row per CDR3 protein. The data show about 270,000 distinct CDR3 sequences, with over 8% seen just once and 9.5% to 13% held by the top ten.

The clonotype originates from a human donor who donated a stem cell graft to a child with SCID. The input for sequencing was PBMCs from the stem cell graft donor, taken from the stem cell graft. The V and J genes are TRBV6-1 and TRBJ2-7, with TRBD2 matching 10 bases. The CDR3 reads CASSDSGGNSYEQYF. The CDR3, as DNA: TGTGCCAGCAGCGATAGCGGGGGGAACTCCTACGAGCAGTACTTC.